This entry describes one T cell receptor (beta chain). Its antigen is not known. Naive CD8 populations comprised CD45RO-negative cells positively selected for CCR7, excluding terminally differentiated effector memory CD45RA+ cells. These data belong to a study of shared clonotypes between healthy human individuals. Study-wide context: CD4 naive and memory got three plates each, CD8 naive two, CD8 memory one.

Overall study findings and caveats: The donor pool, a small one, limited the genetic and exposure-history diversity represented.

Germline V gives CDR1 SEHNR, CDR2 FQNEAQ (reference sequence). The CDR3 is 19 residues long. Trimming at V came to 5 bases and at J to 4 bases, leaving 21 bases not matched to a gene. For every subset, genomic DNA was evenly distributed across several immunoSEQ plates. Replicate PCRs from sorted subsets contained roughly 200 ng DNA, which is tens of thousands of T cell genomes. Method: immunoSEQ multiplex PCR; TCRdb's copy keeps in-frame clones and lacks some. The table shows millions of clones, with about 95% occurring only once. The source material was naive CD8+ T cells sorted from blood. The genes are TRBV7-9 and TRBJ2-3, with 7 bases that match TRBD1. This sequence was found in a man aged 18 to 29 in good health. CDR3 amino acids: CASSLNSPPDRYGADTQYF. As DNA, the CDR3 is TGTGCCAGCAGCCTAAATAGTCCCCCGGACAGGTACGGCGCAGATACGCAGTATTTT.